This TCR beta chain was recorded in a study of identifying expanded T cells in peripheral blood. This clone was seen just once. Data came from immunoSEQ multiplex PCR; TCRdb stores just in-frame clones and leaves some out. The sample carries 100,000 to 150,000 clones, 75% to 90% recorded once. Germline V CDR1 and CDR2: SNHLY, FYNNEI. V shed 4 bases and J shed 13 bases, with 11 bases lying between them. This CDR3 comprises 11 residues. This sequence was found in a person aged 18 to 75 in good health. The rearrangement links TRBV2 to TRBJ1-5; D is unclear. The sequencing input was blood. The CDR3 is CASSGIASQHF. The CDR3 nucleotides read TGTGCCAGCAGTGGGATCGCTTCTCAGCATTTT. Looking up the rest from reference TRBV2 and TRBJ1-5 gives the full variable domain: EPEVTQTPSHQVTQMGQEVILRCVPISNHLYFYWYRQILGQKVEFLVSFYNNEISEKSEIFDDQFSVERPDGSNFTLKIRSTKLEDSAMYFCASSGIASQHFGDGTRLSIL.